The T cell receptor (beta chain) described here comes from a study of CD8 T cells in Susac syndrome. The CDR3 runs to 16 residues. Losses at the gene ends were 5 bases for V and 3 bases for J; bases not matched to a gene: 5. CDR1 is PRHDT and CDR2 is FYEKMQ in the germline V gene (reference sequence). A quantity of about 0.45 to 1 ug RNA underwent reverse transcription using random hexamers. It was immunoSEQ multiplex PCR that amplified TCR beta CDR3 across 54 Vbeta and 13 Jbeta. From the immunoSEQ multiplex PCR reads, TCRdb called clonotypes with MiXCR, one entry per CDR3 protein. Among more than 100,000 distinct CDR3 sequences, roughly 95% were seen once, and the ten largest hold over 0.12%.

This clonotype was sampled from a human donor with Susac syndrome. Sequencing used CD4+ T cells from PBMCs. The rearrangement links TRBV13 to TRBJ2-2; 11 bases are shared with TRBD2. The CDR3 sequence: CASSRGTSGHTGELFF. The CDR3 region has the DNA TGTGCCAGCAGCCGCGGGACTAGCGGTCACACCGGGGAGCTGTTTTTT.